These 9 T cell receptor beta chains share one sample of origin, sequenced in a study of blood T cell repertoires in COVID-19. TCRdb's copy holds only in-frame clones and misses some; the assay was immunoSEQ multiplex PCR. Counted here are about 330,000 clones, around 89% occurring once; the ten biggest clones make up 3.5% to 4%. Sequences were obtained from peripheral blood. The receptors come from a woman aged 50 to 60 with active or convalescent COVID-19.

The CDR3 sequence is CASSFSSASYNEQFF. Here the CDR3 DNA reads TGTGCCAGCAGCTTCTCTAGTGCCTCCTACAATGAGCAGTTCTTC. The V and J genes are TRBV5-4 and TRBJ2-1; D is undetermined. The germline CDR1 and CDR2 sequences are SGHNT and YYREEE (reference sequence). The CDR3 runs to 15 residues. Trimming took 2 bases from V and 0 from J, leaving 9 bases between them.

Worth noting for this clone: One end of the junction is discordant with germline, which a read error may explain. This sequence joins TRBV15 and TRBJ2-1; TRBD2 aligns across 12 bases. The CDR3 sequence is 13 residues long. Germline CDR1 and CDR2: LNHNV and YYDKDF (reference sequence). The CDR3 DNA sequence: TGTGCCACCAGCAGAGATCAGACTAGCGGGAGAATCTTC. Protein: CATSRDQTSGRIF.

The chain carries TRBV6-5 and TRBJ2-2; possible D gene TRBD2, 5 bases. CDR3 size: 14 residues. Trimming took 6 bases from V and 3 from J, leaving 11 bases between them. Germline V gives CDR1 MNHEY, CDR2 SVGAGI. CDR3 nucleotide sequence: TGTGCCAGCAGGTCCCACGGGGACACCGGGGAGCTGTTTTTT. The encoded protein is CASRSHGDTGELFF.

This chain connects TRBV28 to TRBJ1-2, with TRBD1 matching 11 bases. The CDR3 totals 19 residues. The ends lost 5 bases at V and 0 bases at J; junction bases unmatched: 14. CDR1 is MDHEN and CDR2 is SYDVKM in the germline V gene. In nucleotides, the CDR3 is TGTGCCAGCAGTCTACTCCCGGACAGGGGGCATTTAGCTAACTATGGCTACACCTTC. This codes for CASSLLPDRGHLANYGYTF.

To note about this clone: Other DNA sequences in the sample encode the same CDR3. The V and J genes are TRBV18 and TRBJ1-1, with D maybe TRBD1 (5 bases). Germline V gene sequence: CDR1 KGHSH, CDR2 LQKENI. V was trimmed by 6 bases and J by 0 bases, leaving 8 bases between them. The CDR3 is 13 amino acids. CDR3 nucleotide sequence: TGTGCCAGCTCCCCGGACATGAACACTGAAGCTTTCTTT. This sequence encodes CASSPDMNTEAFF. Using reference TRBV18 and TRBJ1-1 for the parts outside the CDR3, the full variable domain is NAGVMQNPRHLVRRRGQEARLRCSPMKGHSHVYWYRQLPEEGLKFMVYLQKENIIDESGMPKERFSAEFPKEGPSILRIQQVVRGDSAAYFCASSPDMNTEAFFGQGTRLTVV.

The rearrangement links TRBV9 to TRBJ2-1; D is perhaps TRBD2 (6 bases). Germline V gene sequence: CDR1 SGDLS, CDR2 YYNGEE. V shed 6 bases and J shed 4 bases, with 11 bases lying between them. CDR3 length equals 13 residues. This CDR3 reads CASNFGGYNEQFF. In DNA, the CDR3 is TGTGCCAGCAATTTTGGGGGGTACAATGAGCAGTTCTTC. Combining the CDR3 with reference TRBV9 and TRBJ2-1 gives the whole variable domain DSGVTQTPKHLITATGQRVTLRCSPRSGDLSVYWYQQSLDQGLQFLIQYYNGEERAKGNILERFSAQQFPDLHSELNLSSLELGDSALYFCASNFGGYNEQFFGPGTRLTVL.

The chain combines TRBV5-1 with TRBJ2-7; 8 bases are shared with TRBD1. After removal of 6 bases from V and 2 bases from J, the junction contained 13 bases not matched to a gene. Germline V CDR1 and CDR2: SGHRS, YFSETQ. This CDR3 is 16 amino acids long. The CDR3 spells CASTLGQGINPYEQYF. For the CDR3, the DNA is TGCGCCAGCACCCTAGGACAGGGTATTAACCCCTACGAGCAGTACTTC.

The gene calls are TRBV19 and TRBJ1-2; D is unclear. With 3 bases removed from V and 0 bases from J, the gap between germline ends came to 11 bases. Germline V lookup: CDR1 LNHDA, CDR2 SQIVND (reference sequence). This CDR3 has 15 amino acids. In DNA, the CDR3 is TGTGCCAGTAGTATCTCCGAAAGAGCTAACTATGGCTACACCTTC. This encodes CASSISERANYGYTF.

In nucleotides, the CDR3 is TGTGCCAGCAACAGGCAGAACACTGAAGCTTTCTTT. Residues: CASNRQNTEAFF. The chain carries TRBV2 and TRBJ1-1, with a tentative D call TRBD1 (5 bases). The V gene's germline CDR1 is SNHLY and CDR2 FYNNEI. V lost 7 bases and J 1 base, leaving 7 bases between the germline ends. The CDR3 consists of 12 residues.